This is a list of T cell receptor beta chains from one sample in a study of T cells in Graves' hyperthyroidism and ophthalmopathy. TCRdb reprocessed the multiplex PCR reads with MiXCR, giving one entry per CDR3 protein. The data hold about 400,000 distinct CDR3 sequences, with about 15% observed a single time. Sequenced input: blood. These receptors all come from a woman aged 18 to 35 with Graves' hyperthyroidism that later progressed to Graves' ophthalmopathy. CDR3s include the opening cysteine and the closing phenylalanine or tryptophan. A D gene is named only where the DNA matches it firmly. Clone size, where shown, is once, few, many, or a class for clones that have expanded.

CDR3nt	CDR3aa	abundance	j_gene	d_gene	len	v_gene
TGCAGTGCTCCCCACGGAAGCGGGAGACGAGATACGCAGTATTTT	CSAPHGSGRRDTQYF	.	TRBJ2-3	TRBD2	15	TRBV20-1
TGTGCCAGCAGCCGCGGGACTAACCTCTACGAGCAGTACTTC	CASSRGTNLYEQYF	.	TRBJ2-7	TRBD2	14	TRBV12-3/TRBV12-4
TGCGCCAGCAGTGGGCCTCACTCTATTACAGGCCCGAGCTCTGGGGCCAACGTCCTGACTTTC	CASSGPHSITGPSSGANVLTF	.	TRBJ2-6	.	21	TRBV6-2/TRBV6-3
TGCAGTGCTAGAGATGCTAGCGGGAGAAGAGCGACTTACAATGAGCAGTTCTTC	CSARDASGRRATYNEQFF	.	TRBJ2-1	TRBD2	18	TRBV20-1
TGTGCCAGCAGCTATACCGGGACGGACTCAGATACGCAGTATTTT	CASSYTGTDSDTQYF	.	TRBJ2-3	.	15	TRBV7-9
TGTGCCAGCAGTTTAACACTAGCGGGAGTCTTGTCGGCCTACGAGCAGTACTTC	CASSLTLAGVLSAYEQYF	many	TRBJ2-7	TRBD2	18	TRBV28
TGTGCCAGCAGCTTAACGGGACAGGGTCCCAATGAGCAGTTCTTC	CASSLTGQGPNEQFF	.	TRBJ2-1	TRBD1	15	TRBV7-9
TGTGCCAGCAGGCAGGCCAATCAGCCCCAGCATTTT	CASRQANQPQHF	many	TRBJ1-5	.	12	TRBV2
TGTGCCAGCAGCTTTAGGACAGGGATTGATGGCTACACCTTC	CASSFRTGIDGYTF	many	TRBJ1-2	TRBD1	14	TRBV13
TGTGCCAGCAGTTTCTTACCGGGACTAGCGGGAGAGGAAAACATTCAGTACTTC	CASSFLPGLAGEENIQYF	few	TRBJ2-4	TRBD2	18	TRBV12-3/TRBV12-4
TGCGCCAGCAGCCGTCGGGATGATGAGCAGTTCTTC	CASSRRDDEQFF	.	TRBJ2-1	.	12	TRBV4-1
TGTGCCAGCAGTAGTACCGACAGACGGGGTACAGATACGCAGTATTTT	CASSSTDRRGTDTQYF	many	TRBJ2-3	.	16	TRBV12-3/TRBV12-4
TGCGCCAGCAGCCAAGATCATTCCAGGGAGGAGACTAATGAAAAACTGTTTTTT	CASSQDHSREETNEKLFF	.	TRBJ1-4	.	18	TRBV4-3
TGTGCCAGCAGCACCCGGACCGTTGGAAGCACAGATACGCAGTATTTT	CASSTRTVGSTDTQYF	many	TRBJ2-3	.	16	TRBV11-2
TGCGCCAGCAGCCAAGATCCGGGCTTTTTGAACACCGGGGAGCTGTTTTTT	CASSQDPGFLNTGELFF	.	TRBJ2-2	.	17	TRBV11-2
TGTGCCAGCAGCCCAGGGGGCGGTAAGAAGCAGTACTTC	CASSPGGGKKQYF	.	TRBJ2-7	TRBD1	13	TRBV3-1
TGTGCCAGCAGTTTTCCCCAGGGGGCGAATGAAAAACTGTTTTTT	CASSFPQGANEKLFF	many	TRBJ1-4	TRBD1	15	TRBV12-3/TRBV12-4
TGCGCCAGCAGCGCAGGACAGGCTGTGGAAGCTTTCTTT	CASSAGQAVEAFF	many	TRBJ1-1	TRBD1	13	TRBV5-1
TGTGCCAGCAGCTTAGCTCTGAACACTGAAGCTTTCTTT	CASSLALNTEAFF	many	TRBJ1-1	.	13	TRBV11-2
TGCGCCAGCAGCTTGGCCAAGTCCAGCTCCTACAATGAGCAGTTCTTC	CASSLAKSSSYNEQFF	few	TRBJ2-1	.	16	TRBV5-1
TGTGCCAGCAGTTCAAAGATACAGGGGGCGGATCAGCCCCAGCATTTT	CASSSKIQGADQPQHF	many	TRBJ1-5	TRBD1	16	TRBV28
TGTGCCAGCAGCTACCTGGGATTCGACCAAGAGACCCAGTACTTC	CASSYLGFDQETQYF	many	TRBJ2-5	.	15	TRBV7-9
TGTGCCAGCACCAAACAAAGGGGGGGCGAAGAGACCCAGTACTTC	CASTKQRGGEETQYF	.	TRBJ2-5	.	15	TRBV6-1
TGTGCCAGCAGCTTTGGGCAGGGGGCGCGGGAGACCCAGTACTTC	CASSFGQGARETQYF	.	TRBJ2-5	TRBD1	15	TRBV7-2
TGTGCCACCAGTGATTCGAGACTGGGATACAATGAGCAGTTCTTC	CATSDSRLGYNEQFF	many	TRBJ2-1	.	15	TRBV24-1
TGCAGTGCTAGTGTGGGGACTCTAGGGGCAATCGAGCAGTACTTC	CSASVGTLGAIEQYF	many	TRBJ2-7	.	15	TRBV20-1
TGTGCCAGCAGTAGACAGGCCAGTTACACTGAAGCTTTCTTT	CASSRQASYTEAFF	few	TRBJ1-1	.	14	TRBV27
TGCGCCAGCAGCCAAGCGAATAGGCTCGAGCAGTACTTC	CASSQANRLEQYF	few	TRBJ2-7	.	13	TRBV4-1
TGTGCCAGCAGTCCCCCGTGGGGGGCTCGGCAGCCCCAGCATTTT	CASSPPWGARQPQHF	.	TRBJ1-5	.	15	TRBV6-1
TGTGCCAGCAGTAACCCACGGACAGGGCCCCAAGAGACCCAGTACTTC	CASSNPRTGPQETQYF	few	TRBJ2-5	TRBD1	16	TRBV12-3/TRBV12-4
TGTGCCAGCAGTCTAGGCTTGGGCCGGGACAACCCCACAGATACGCAGTATTTT	CASSLGLGRDNPTDTQYF	many	TRBJ2-3	.	18	TRBV28
TGCAGTGCTATTGGCCGGGCTTCCTACAATGAGCAGTTCTTC	CSAIGRASYNEQFF	.	TRBJ2-1	.	14	TRBV20-1
TGTGCCAGCAGTGAATCCCCAGGGGCAAGTGAGGCTGAAGCTTTCTTT	CASSESPGASEAEAFF	.	TRBJ1-1	.	16	TRBV25-1
TGTGCCAGTAGTCCGTCGTGGGGACAGGGCGGGCCAAAGACCCAGTACTTC	CASSPSWGQGGPKTQYF	once	TRBJ2-5	TRBD1	17	TRBV19
TGTGCCAGCAGCTTAGGGCCGGGACAGCAAGAGACCCAGTACTTC	CASSLGPGQQETQYF	.	TRBJ2-5	TRBD1	15	TRBV13
TGTGCCATTTGGGATCCCATGGACAGTTCCTATAATTCACCCCTCCACTTT	CAIWDPMDSSYNSPLHF	few	TRBJ1-6	.	17	TRBV10-3
TGTGCCAGCAGCCAAGGTTCGGGAGTGGGAAGTGAGCAGTTCTTC	CASSQGSGVGSEQFF	many	TRBJ2-1	.	15	TRBV3-1
TGTGCCAGCAGCGGGGCTAGCGGGAAGGCTCAAGCGACCCAGTACTTC	CASSGASGKAQATQYF	many	TRBJ2-5	TRBD2	16	TRBV7-9
TGTGCCAGCAGCTCCGAACTAGAAGCGGATGAGCAGTTCTTC	CASSSELEADEQFF	few	TRBJ2-1	.	14	TRBV7-9
TGCGCCAGCAGCCAAGAAGGGACAGGTCCAACTAATGAAAAACTGTTTTTT	CASSQEGTGPTNEKLFF	many	TRBJ1-4	TRBD1	17	TRBV4-1
TGTGCCAGCAACCCGACAGGGAGGTTTTACAATGAGCAGTTCTTC	CASNPTGRFYNEQFF	many	TRBJ2-1	.	15	TRBV28
TGTGCCTGCGGACAGGGAATTAGCTCTGGGGCCAACGTCCTGACTTTC	CACGQGISSGANVLTF	many	TRBJ2-6	TRBD1	16	TRBV30
TGTGCCAGCAACCGGGGGCTGAACACTGAAGCTTTCTTT	CASNRGLNTEAFF	.	TRBJ1-1	.	13	TRBV6-1
TGTGCCAGCAGCGTCCGGACAGGGATTCCCCTAGCCAAAAACATTCAGTACTTC	CASSVRTGIPLAKNIQYF	once	TRBJ2-4	TRBD1	18	TRBV9
TGTGCCAGCAGCCAAGTGAGTAGCGGGGTCTCGGAGCAGTACTTC	CASSQVSSGVSEQYF	many	TRBJ2-7	TRBD2	15	TRBV3-1
TGTGCCAGCAGCCACCGGAGGGTCCCGAAGTACCAAGAGACCCAGTACTTC	CASSHRRVPKYQETQYF	.	TRBJ2-5	.	17	TRBV14
TGTGCCAGCAGCGTAGCGGGTCGGATGAACACTGGAGCTTTCTTT	CASSVAGRMNTGAFF	.	TRBJ1-1	.	15	TRBV9
TGTGCCAGCAGTTCTGGCCTGACCAACACTGAAGCTTTCTTT	CASSSGLTNTEAFF	many	TRBJ1-1	.	14	TRBV2
TGTGCCAGCAGCCACGGGACAGGGAACTACGAGCAGTACTTC	CASSHGTGNYEQYF	many	TRBJ2-7	TRBD1	14	TRBV3-1
TGTGCCAGCAGCTTAGGGTACAATCAGCCCCAGCATTTT	CASSLGYNQPQHF	many	TRBJ1-5	.	13	TRBV3-1
TGTGCCAGCAGCTCCGGGACTTCTGAAAAACTGTTTTTT	CASSSGTSEKLFF	many	TRBJ1-4	.	13	TRBV5-6
TGTGCCAGCAGCCCAGACAGGTTACGACAAGAGACCCAGTACTTC	CASSPDRLRQETQYF	few	TRBJ2-5	.	15	TRBV7-9
TGCGCCAGCGGCCAAGAGGCGCAGGCCTATAATTCACCCCTCCACTTT	CASGQEAQAYNSPLHF	.	TRBJ1-6	.	16	TRBV4-1
TGTGCCAGCCTGAGAGGGACTAGCGGGATTGAGGGATACAATGAGCAGTTCTTC	CASLRGTSGIEGYNEQFF	many	TRBJ2-1	TRBD2	18	TRBV28
TGTGCCAGCAGCTTATCAAGGGGCGGGACATATACTGAAGCTTTCTTT	CASSLSRGGTYTEAFF	many	TRBJ1-1	.	16	TRBV7-9
TGTGCCAGCAGTTTCCCCCAGCGGGACCCCACAGATACGCAGTATTTT	CASSFPQRDPTDTQYF	many	TRBJ2-3	TRBD2	16	TRBV28
TGTGCCACCAGTGAAAACAAGGGGTGTAGGGGGCGCCGCGGCTACACCTTC	CATSENKGCRGRRGYTF	.	TRBJ1-2	TRBD1	17	TRBV24-1